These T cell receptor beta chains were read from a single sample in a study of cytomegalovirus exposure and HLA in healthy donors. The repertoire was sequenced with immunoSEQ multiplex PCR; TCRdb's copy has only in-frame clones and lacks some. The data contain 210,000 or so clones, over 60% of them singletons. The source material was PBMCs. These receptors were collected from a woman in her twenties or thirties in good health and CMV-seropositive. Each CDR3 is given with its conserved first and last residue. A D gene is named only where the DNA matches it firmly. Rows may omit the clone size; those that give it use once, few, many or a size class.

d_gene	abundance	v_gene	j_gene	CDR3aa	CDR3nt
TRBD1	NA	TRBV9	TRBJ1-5	CASSEGPGTGNQPQHF	TGTGCCAGCAGCGAGGGTCCCGGGACAGGAAATCAGCCCCAGCATTTT
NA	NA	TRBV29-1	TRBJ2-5	CSVGLAQETQYF	TGCAGCGTTGGCCTGGCCCAAGAGACCCAGTACTTC
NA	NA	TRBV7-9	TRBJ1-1	CSSSQNRGEAFF	TGTTCCAGCAGCCAGAATCGGGGTGAAGCTTTCTTT
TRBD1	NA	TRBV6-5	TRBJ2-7	CASSYSEGALEQYF	TGTGCCAGCAGTTACTCAGAGGGGGCGCTTGAGCAGTACTTC
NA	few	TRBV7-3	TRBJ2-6	CASSPEPFSGANVLTF	TGTGCCAGCAGCCCGGAGCCCTTCTCTGGGGCCAACGTCCTGACTTTC
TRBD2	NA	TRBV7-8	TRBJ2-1	CASSASLAVLGHEQFF	TGTGCCAGCAGCGCCTCACTAGCGGTCTTAGGCCATGAGCAGTTCTTC
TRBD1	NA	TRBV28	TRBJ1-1	CASSPWTGGVAEAFF	TGTGCCAGCAGTCCGTGGACAGGGGGCGTTGCTGAAGCTTTCTTT
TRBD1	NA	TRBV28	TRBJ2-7	CASSLVGQPYEQYF	TGTGCCAGCAGTTTAGTGGGACAGCCCTACGAGCAGTACTTC
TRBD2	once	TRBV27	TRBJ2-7	CASSLWAGGPYEQYF	TGTGCCAGCAGTTTATGGGCGGGAGGCCCCTACGAGCAGTACTTC
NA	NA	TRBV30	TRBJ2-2	CAWSSGAGANTGELFF	TGTGCCTGGAGTTCGGGGGCGGGGGCGAACACCGGGGAGCTGTTTTTT
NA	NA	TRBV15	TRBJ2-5	CATSRDWAQETQYF	TGTGCCACCAGCAGAGATTGGGCACAAGAGACCCAGTACTTC
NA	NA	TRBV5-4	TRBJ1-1	CASSWPGTTEAFF	TGTGCCAGCAGCTGGCCTGGGACAACTGAAGCTTTCTTT
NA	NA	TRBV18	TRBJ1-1	CASSPGVDNTEAFF	TGTGCCAGCTCACCCGGGGTAGATAACACTGAAGCTTTCTTT
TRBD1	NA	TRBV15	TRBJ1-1	CATSRERTGAFF	TGTGCCACCAGCAGAGAGCGGACAGGAGCTTTCTTT
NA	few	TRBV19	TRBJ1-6	CASSISGMGSPLHF	TGTGCCAGTAGTATATCAGGGATGGGATCACCCCTCCACTTT
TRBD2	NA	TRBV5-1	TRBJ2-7	CASSPATSGSPEQYF	TGCGCCAGCAGCCCGGCGACTAGCGGGAGCCCCGAGCAGTACTTC
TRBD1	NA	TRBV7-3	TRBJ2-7	CASSRDSSYEQYF	TGTGCCAGCAGTCGGGACAGCTCCTACGAGCAGTACTTC
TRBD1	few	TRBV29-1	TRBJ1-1	CSVQGQGANEAFF	TGCAGCGTCCAAGGACAGGGGGCGAATGAAGCTTTCTTT
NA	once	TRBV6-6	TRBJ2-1	CASSLGVAEQFF	TGTGCCAGCAGTTTAGGGGTGGCTGAGCAGTTCTTC
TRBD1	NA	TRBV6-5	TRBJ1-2	CASSDRDYGYTF	TGTGCCAGCAGTGACAGGGATTATGGCTACACCTTC
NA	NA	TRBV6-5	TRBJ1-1	CASSYPGGRNTEAFF	TGTGCCAGCAGTTACCCCGGGGGGAGGAACACTGAAGCTTTCTTT
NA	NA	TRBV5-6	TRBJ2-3	CASSLLAPKITDTQYF	TGTGCCAGCAGCTTACTCGCACCCAAGATCACAGATACGCAGTATTTT
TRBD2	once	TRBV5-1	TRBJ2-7	CASSLYRWGLAGDGEQYF	TGCGCCAGCAGCCTGTATAGATGGGGACTAGCGGGAGACGGCGAGCAGTACTTC
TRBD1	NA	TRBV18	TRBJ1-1	CASSPTGTGDAEAFF	TGTGCCAGCTCACCCACCGGGACAGGGGACGCTGAAGCTTTCTTT
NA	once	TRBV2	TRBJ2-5	CASSVSQTQETQYF	TGTGCCAGCAGTGTTTCACAGACCCAAGAGACCCAGTACTTC
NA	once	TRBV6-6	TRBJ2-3	CASKIIKGVSTDTQYF	TGTGCCAGCAAGATAATTAAAGGGGTCAGCACAGATACGCAGTATTTT
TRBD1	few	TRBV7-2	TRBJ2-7	CASSFRQGKAYEQYF	TGTGCCAGCAGCTTCCGACAGGGTAAGGCCTACGAGCAGTACTTC